This T cell receptor (beta chain) originates from a study of cytomegalovirus exposure and HLA in healthy donors. General observations from the study: In a later analysis, parvovirus B19, influenza, CMV and Epstein-Barr virus appeared linked to several top co-occurrence clusters. In the analysis, some V segments, TRBV6-2 and TRBV6-3 included, were excluded as indistinguishable.

A note on this clone: Its specificity is unknown.

V gave up 4 bases and J gave up 7 bases, with 20 bases separating them. There are 16 residues in the CDR3. Per germline, CDR1 SGHTA and CDR2 FQGTGA. The PCR used 60 Vbeta and 13 Jbeta primers. The protocol was immunoSEQ multiplex PCR, while the TCRdb copy is restricted to in-frame clones and leaves out a portion. The table records about 200,000 clones, about three quarters of them present only once. The gene calls are TRBV7-3 and TRBJ2-1; D may be TRBD2 (6 bases). This TCR came from a woman aged 40 to 50 in good health and CMV-seronegative. Sequenced: PBMCs. CDR3 DNA sequence: TGTGCCAGCAGCTCAAGTTCGGGAGCTTACGGGAATGAGCAGTTCTTC. This translates into CASSSSSGAYGNEQFF.